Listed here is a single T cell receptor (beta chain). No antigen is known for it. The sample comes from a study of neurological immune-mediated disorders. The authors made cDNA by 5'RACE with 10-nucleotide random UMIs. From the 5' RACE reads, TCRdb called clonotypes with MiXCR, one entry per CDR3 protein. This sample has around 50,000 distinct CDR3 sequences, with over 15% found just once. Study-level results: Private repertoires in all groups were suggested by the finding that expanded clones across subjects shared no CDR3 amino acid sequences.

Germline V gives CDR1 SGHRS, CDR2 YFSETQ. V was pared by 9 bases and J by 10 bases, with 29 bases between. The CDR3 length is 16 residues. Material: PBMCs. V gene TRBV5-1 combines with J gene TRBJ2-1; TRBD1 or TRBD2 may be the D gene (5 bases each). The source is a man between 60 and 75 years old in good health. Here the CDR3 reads CANGRGARGVGREQFF. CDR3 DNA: TGCGCCAACGGGCGCGGTGCGCGAGGGGTAGGTCGGGAGCAGTTCTTC.